A single sample gave rise to the 26 T cell receptor beta chains below, sequenced in a study of cytomegalovirus exposure and HLA in healthy donors. Amplification used 60 Vbeta primers and 13 Jbeta primers. This table comes from immunoSEQ multiplex PCR, and its TCRdb copy is limited to in-frame clones, with some not included. The sample records roughly 84,000 clones, around 82% being singletons. Sequencing input: PBMCs. Every receptor here comes from a man aged 50 to 59 in good health and CMV-seronegative.

The chain joins TRBV12-5 to TRBJ1-5, with D hard to call. This CDR3 has 15 residues. V was pared by 5 bases and J by 7 bases, with 18 bases between. Germline CDR1 and CDR2: LGHNT and FRNRAP. The CDR3 sequence: CASGPPYSLGQPQHF. CDR3 nucleotide sequence: TGTGCTAGTGGTCCTCCTTACAGCTTGGGCCAGCCCCAGCATTTT.

J is TRBJ2-5 and V is TRBV2, with TRBD1 as a possible D gene (7 bases). Germline CDR1 and CDR2: SNHLY and FYNNEI. CDR3 length: 14 amino acids. Trimming left V 4 bases short and J 5 bases short, with 14 bases between. CDR3 in DNA: TGTGCCAGCAGTGCGATGACAGGGAGGGAGACCCAGTACTTC. Translation: CASSAMTGRETQYF.

V gene TRBV28 combines with J gene TRBJ2-7; D remains ambiguous. V lost 6 bases, J lost 10 bases, and 16 bases lay in between. Per the germline V gene, CDR1 is MDHEN and CDR2 is SYDVKM. CDR3 size: 12 residues. CDR3 region: CASSARMAAQYF. In DNA, the CDR3 is TGTGCCAGCAGCGCCAGAATGGCCGCCCAGTACTTC.

The gene calls are TRBV30 and TRBJ2-3; 16 nucleotides line up with TRBD2. From germline, CDR1 is GTSNPN and CDR2 SVGIG (reference sequence). The CDR3 totals 17 residues. With V trimmed by 0 bases and J by 4 bases, 4 bases remained unmatched. In DNA, the CDR3 is TGTGCCTGGAGTGTGGGGACTAGCGGGGGGGCCGCAGATACGCAGTATTTT. Protein product: CAWSVGTSGGAADTQYF.

The sample holds a few counts of this clone. The CDR3 nucleotides read TGTGCCAGCAGCGAAAGGGAGGGAGTTGCACCCCTCCACTTT. This translates into CASSEREGVAPLHF. This chain links TRBV6-5 with TRBJ1-6; D not certain. This CDR3 has 14 amino acids. V was pared by 6 bases and J by 11 bases, with 17 bases between. Looked up from germline, CDR1 is MNHEY and CDR2 is SVGAGI.

The J gene is TRBJ1-6, the V gene TRBV30; 7 bases line up with TRBD1. Germline V lookup: CDR1 GTSNPN, CDR2 SVGIG (reference sequence). The CDR3 has 14 residues. Trimming removed 2 bases from V and 6 bases from J; junction bases left unmatched: 4. The chain's CDR3 is CAWSSGTVNSPLHF. CDR3 sequence (DNA): TGTGCCTGGAGTTCCGGGACAGTTAATTCACCCCTCCACTTT.

The rearrangement joins TRBV5-1 to TRBJ2-3, with D uncertain. The CDR3 sequence is 12 residues long. The germline CDR1 and CDR2 sequences are SGHRS and YFSETQ. V was pared by 3 bases and J by 4 bases, with 6 bases between. As DNA, the CDR3 is TGCGCCAGCAGCTCCTCTCCAGATACGCAGTATTTT. It translates to CASSSSPDTQYF.

This rearrangement joins TRBV10-3 to TRBJ2-7, with 7 bases fitting TRBD1. CDR1 is ENHRY, CDR2 SYGVKD, per germline. Trimming took 3 bases from V and 6 from J; bases not matched to a gene: 5. This CDR3 is built from 13 residues. The CDR3 reads CAISDADRVEQYF. CDR3 sequence (DNA): TGTGCCATCAGTGACGCTGACAGGGTCGAGCAGTACTTC.

The chain carries TRBV6-5 and TRBJ1-3; perhaps TRBD1 as D (5 bases). Per the germline V gene, CDR1 is MNHEY and CDR2 is SVGAGI. The ends were cut back, 11 bases at V and 4 bases at J, with 15 bases in the middle. The CDR3 totals 13 residues. CDR3: CAASLGQGNTIYF. The CDR3 nucleotides are TGTGCCGCTTCCTTGGGGCAGGGAAACACCATATATTTT.

The V gene is TRBV4-2, the J gene TRBJ2-3; 12 bases match TRBD1. Germline CDR1 and CDR2: LGHNA and YNFKEQ. This CDR3 comprises 16 residues. The V segment lost 0 bases and the J segment 8 bases; nucleotides outside the gene matches: 6. CDR3 sequence: CASSQDVGQGAGTQYF. CDR3 coding DNA: TGTGCCAGCAGCCAAGATGTGGGACAGGGGGCTGGTACGCAGTATTTT.

This clone has just a few counts. This chain connects TRBV4-3 to TRBJ2-7; 7 bases are shared with TRBD1. From germline, CDR1 is LGHNA and CDR2 YSLEER. The CDR3 runs to 14 residues. V dropped 6 bases and J dropped 0; count of bases not matched to a gene: 5. CDR3 in DNA: TGCGCCAGCAGTCCGGGACAGCACTCCTACGAGCAGTACTTC. It specifies CASSPGQHSYEQYF.

This clone was found a few times. The rearrangement uses TRBV30 and TRBJ1-4; 10 positions agree with TRBD1. V was clipped by 7 bases and J by 3 bases; unmatched bases: 5. The germline V gene encodes CDR1 GTSNPN and CDR2 SVGIG (reference sequence). CDR3 length: 14 residues. The CDR3 DNA follows: TGTGCCTCCGACAGGGGGCATGCTAATGAAAAACTGTTTTTT. This gives the protein CASDRGHANEKLFF.

V usage is TRBV2 and J usage is TRBJ1-3; D call uncertain. The CDR3 runs 15 residues. Trimming stripped 4 bases from V and 0 bases from J, with 10 bases between. CDR1 and CDR2 (germline): SNHLY, FYNNEI. CDR3 in DNA: TGTGCCAGCAGTGGGCAGGCCTTCTCTGGAAACACCATATATTTT. Translating gives CASSGQAFSGNTIYF.

The table lists this clone with a few counts. This chain joins TRBV5-5 and TRBJ2-5, with TRBD2 matching 13 bases. This CDR3 is 17 amino acids long. After removal of 1 base from V and 4 bases from J, the junction contained 7 bases not matched to a gene. The germline CDR1 and CDR2 sequences are SGHKS and YYEKEE (reference sequence). This CDR3 is CASSLSLAGGPRETQYF. The CDR3 nucleotides read TGTGCCAGCAGCTTGTCACTAGCGGGGGGGCCCCGAGAGACCCAGTACTTC.

The chain carries TRBV5-1 and TRBJ2-1; 8 nucleotides match TRBD1. The V and J ends lost 4 bases and 8 bases, in that order; junction bases with no gene match: 5. Germline assignment: CDR1 SGHRS and CDR2 YFSETQ. CDR3 length: 13 amino acids. The CDR3 region is CASSPDRAHEQFF. For the CDR3, the DNA is TGCGCCAGCAGCCCGGACAGGGCCCATGAGCAGTTCTTC. The full variable domain, in which reference TRBV5-1 and TRBJ2-1 provide the parts outside the CDR3, is KAGVTQTPRYLIKTRGQQVTLSCSPISGHRSVSWYQQTPGQGLQFLFEYFSETQRNKGNFPGRFSGRQFSNSRSEMNVSTLELGDSALYLCASSPDRAHEQFFGPGTRLTVL.

This clone was picked up one time. The genes are TRBV7-9 and TRBJ2-1, with 8 positions matching TRBD1. Germline CDR1 SEHNR, CDR2 FQNEAQ (reference sequence). The CDR3 spans 16 residues. V was clipped by 5 bases and J by 2 bases; unmatched bases: 8. CDR3 bases: TGTGCCAGCAGCCCGCCGGACAGGGAACCCTACAATGAGCAGTTCTTC. It yields the protein CASSPPDREPYNEQFF.

This clone was observed a few times. The rearrangement joins TRBV7-9 to TRBJ2-7; D is perhaps TRBD1 (5 bases). The CDR3 is made up of 15 amino acids. Germline-derived CDR1 and CDR2 are SEHNR and FQNEAQ (reference sequence). Deletions cut 0 bases from V and 4 bases from J, with 13 bases between. The CDR3 protein is CASSLAQGNMYEQYF. The CDR3 DNA is TGTGCCAGCAGCTTAGCTCAGGGCAATATGTACGAGCAGTACTTC. Complete variable domain (other parts from reference TRBV7-9 and TRBJ2-7): DTGVSQNPRHKITKRGQNVTFRCDPISEHNRLYWYRQTLGQGPEFLTYFQNEAQLEKSRLLSDRFSAERPKGSFSTLEIQRTEQGDSAMYLCASSLAQGNMYEQYFGPGTRLTVT.

This clone was detected once. The chain combines TRBV18 with TRBJ1-3; 7 bases are shared with TRBD1. The CDR3 runs to 12 residues. The ends lost 3 bases at V and 7 bases at J; junction bases unmatched: 0. Germline V gene sequence: CDR1 KGHSH, CDR2 LQKENI. The chain's CDR3 is CASSPGQNTIYF. CDR3 in DNA: TGTGCCAGCTCACCGGGACAGAACACCATATATTTT.

The chain couples TRBV5-1 to TRBJ2-1, with 16 bases that match TRBD2. V lost 4 bases, J lost 8 bases, and 6 bases stayed unmatched. The germline CDR1 and CDR2 sequences are SGHRS and YFSETQ. The CDR3 has 16 residues. For the CDR3, the DNA is TGCGCCAGCAGCCCGGGACTAGCGGGGGGGCGGGATGAGCAGTTCTTC. Translating gives CASSPGLAGGRDEQFF.

The chain carries TRBV6-6 and TRBJ2-7; the match to TRBD1 covers 10 bases. Germline-derived CDR1 and CDR2 are MNHNY and SVGAGI (reference sequence). Trimming took 3 bases from V and 3 from J; bases not matched to a gene: 5. This CDR3 has 15 residues. Here the CDR3 reads CASSYKTGGGYEQYF. As DNA, the CDR3 is TGTGCCAGCAGTTATAAGACAGGGGGCGGCTACGAGCAGTACTTC.

The gene calls are TRBV6-1 and TRBJ2-7, with D possibly TRBD1 on 5 matching bases. The CDR3 sequence is 15 residues long. Between the trimmed V and J ends, which lost 5 bases and 0 bases, there was a span of 14 bases. In germline, CDR1 is MNHNS, CDR2 SASEGT. In nucleotides, the CDR3 is TGTGCCAGCAGTTCACAGGACCTCTACTCCTACGAGCAGTACTTC. Translated: CASSSQDLYSYEQYF.

This chain connects TRBV9 to TRBJ2-3; possible D gene TRBD1, 5 bases. Trimming stripped 0 bases from V and 2 bases from J, with 10 bases between. There are 15 residues in the CDR3. Germline V gene sequence: CDR1 SGDLS, CDR2 YYNGEE. CDR3 region: CASSVVGAITDTQYF. The CDR3 DNA sequence: TGTGCCAGCAGCGTAGTAGGGGCTATCACAGATACGCAGTATTTT.

The table lists this clone with a count of one. The genes are TRBV12-5 and TRBJ1-1; D is ambiguous. The CDR3 consists of 13 residues. CDR1 is LGHNT and CDR2 is FRNRAP in the germline V gene. Trimming took off 0 bases at V and 8 bases at J, with 10 bases between the two ends. CDR3 loop: CASGLVQDREAFF. The CDR3 coding sequence is TGTGCTAGTGGTTTGGTCCAGGATAGGGAAGCTTTCTTT. Supplemented by reference TRBV12-5 and TRBJ1-1, the full variable domain reads DARVTQTPRHKVTEMGQEVTMRCQPILGHNTVFWYRQTMMQGLELLAYFRNRAPLDDSGMPKDRFSAEMPDATLATLKIQPSEPRDSAVYFCASGLVQDREAFFGQGTRLTVV.

This clone has a handful of counts. The chain uses TRBV7-4 and TRBJ1-6; unclear D gene. The V end lost 5 bases, the J end lost 13 bases, and 15 bases lay between the germline ends. The germline V gene encodes CDR1 SGHVT and CDR2 SQSDAQ. The CDR3 has 13 amino acids. DNA of the CDR3: TGTGCCAGCAGCCACGGGGAGCTAAGGCCCCTCCACTTT. Translating gives CASSHGELRPLHF.

The chain is built from TRBV5-4 and TRBJ1-2, with 8 bases identical to TRBD1. The CDR3 has 14 residues. CDR1 SGHNT and CDR2 YYREEE come from the germline V gene (reference sequence). With 0 bases clipped from V and 7 bases from J, the junction kept 5 bases outside the gene matches. Here the CDR3 reads CASSLAGQVVGYTF. The CDR3 region has the DNA TGTGCCAGCAGCTTGGCGGGACAGGTCGTTGGCTACACCTTC.

This clone has just a few counts. The chain carries TRBV5-4 and TRBJ2-7; D may be TRBD2 (6 bases). Per germline, CDR1 SGHNT and CDR2 YYREEE (reference sequence). The ends were cut back, 7 bases at V and 3 bases at J, with 14 bases in the middle. The length of the CDR3 is 13 residues. The CDR3 region is CASAEGPNYEQYF. The CDR3 coding sequence is TGTGCCAGCGCGGAGGGGCCAAACTACGAGCAGTACTTC.